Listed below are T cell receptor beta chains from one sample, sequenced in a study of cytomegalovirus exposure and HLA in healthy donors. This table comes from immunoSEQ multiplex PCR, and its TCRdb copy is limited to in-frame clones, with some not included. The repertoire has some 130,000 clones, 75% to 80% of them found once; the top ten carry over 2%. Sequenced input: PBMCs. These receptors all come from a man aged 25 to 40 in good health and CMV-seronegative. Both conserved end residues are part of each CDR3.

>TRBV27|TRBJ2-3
CASSQRTGRTDTQYF
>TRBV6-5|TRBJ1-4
CASSRQAANEKLFF
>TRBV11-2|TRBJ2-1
CASSWTGSNEQFF
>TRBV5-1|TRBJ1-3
CASSTGGASPREVYF
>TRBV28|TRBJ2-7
CASSLWDRGLEQYF
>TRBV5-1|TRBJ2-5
CASSLVPEETQYF
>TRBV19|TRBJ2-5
CASSRASGSQETQYF
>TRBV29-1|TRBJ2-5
CSVDVSGGGETQYF
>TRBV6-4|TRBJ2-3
CASSADSGKGTDTQYF
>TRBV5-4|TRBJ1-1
CASSTFRQGQNTEAFF
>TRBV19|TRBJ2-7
CASSKTGDYEQYF
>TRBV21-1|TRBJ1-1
CASSKETGDTEAFF
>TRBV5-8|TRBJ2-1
CASSLERVGRSYNEQFF
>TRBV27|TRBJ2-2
CASMGGAYTGELFF
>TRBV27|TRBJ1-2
CASSPDSPLYGYTF
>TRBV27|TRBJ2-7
CASSTFTGGRFSYEQYF
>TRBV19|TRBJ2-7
CASSIYPDRGYEQYF
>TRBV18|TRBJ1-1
CASSVGTAKTEAFF
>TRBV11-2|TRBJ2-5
CASSSPRGSEETQYF
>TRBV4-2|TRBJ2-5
CASSRDYFGTSGTLETQYF
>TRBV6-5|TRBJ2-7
CASSLTGDEQYF
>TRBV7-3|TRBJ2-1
CASSSIAGSSYNEQFF
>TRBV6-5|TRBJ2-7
CASSYLTGEYEQYF
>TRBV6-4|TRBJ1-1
CASSKTGLNTEAFF
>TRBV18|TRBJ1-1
CASSPPGGDTEAFF
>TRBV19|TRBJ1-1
CASKEQLMNTEAFF
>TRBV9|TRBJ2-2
CASSATGDPGELFF
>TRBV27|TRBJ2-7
CASSLTGLAGGQHRLYEQYF
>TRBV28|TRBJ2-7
CASSPRGRYPSSYEQYF
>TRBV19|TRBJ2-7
CASSIDGTGWYEQYF
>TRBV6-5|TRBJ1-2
CASSVLGGFNYGYTF
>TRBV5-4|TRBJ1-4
CASSSHRELGEKLFF
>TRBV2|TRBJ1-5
CASSEGVDWGNQPQHF
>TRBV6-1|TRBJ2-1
CASNQGAGEQFF
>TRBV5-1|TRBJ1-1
CASSLDGQGPAEAFF
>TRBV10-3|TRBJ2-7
CAISQLDQQYF
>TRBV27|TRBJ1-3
CATEPGNTIYF
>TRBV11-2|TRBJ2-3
CASSPPRNSGTDTQYF
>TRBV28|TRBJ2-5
CASSFLLAGGQETQYF
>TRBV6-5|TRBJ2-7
CASSSILRTYEQYF
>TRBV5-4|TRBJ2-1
CASSPTNNEQFF
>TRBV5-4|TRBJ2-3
CASSTRLAGGTTDTQYF
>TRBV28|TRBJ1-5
CAIQAGSGDQPQHF
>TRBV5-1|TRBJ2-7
CASSLVLTSGYEQYF
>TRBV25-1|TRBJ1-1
CASRGGTGMNTEAFF
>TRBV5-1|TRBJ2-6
CASTTQGSGANVLTF
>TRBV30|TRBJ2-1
CAWRPAGDGEQFF
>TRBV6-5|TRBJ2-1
CASSPTSRNEQFF
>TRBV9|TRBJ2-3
CASSVVGGTKGDTQYF
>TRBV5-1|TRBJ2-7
CASSPRQSSYEQYF
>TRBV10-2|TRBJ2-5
CASSDTAETQYF
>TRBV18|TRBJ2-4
CASSTGTSGLAKNIQYF
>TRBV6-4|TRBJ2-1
CASSDSLAGYNEQFF
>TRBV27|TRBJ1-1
CASSLSGMNTEAFF
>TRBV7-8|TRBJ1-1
CASTQANRGYLAEAFF